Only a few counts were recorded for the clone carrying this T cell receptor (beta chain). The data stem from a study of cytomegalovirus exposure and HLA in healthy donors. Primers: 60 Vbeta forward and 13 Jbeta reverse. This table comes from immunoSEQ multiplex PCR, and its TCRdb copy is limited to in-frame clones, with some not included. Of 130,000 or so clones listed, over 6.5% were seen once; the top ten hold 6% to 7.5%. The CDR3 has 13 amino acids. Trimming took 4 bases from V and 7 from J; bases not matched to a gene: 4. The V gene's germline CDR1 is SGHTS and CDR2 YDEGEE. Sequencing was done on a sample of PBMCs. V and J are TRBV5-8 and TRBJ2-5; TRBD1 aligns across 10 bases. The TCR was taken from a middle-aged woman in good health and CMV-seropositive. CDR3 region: CASSPRTGGTQYF. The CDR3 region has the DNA TGTGCCAGCAGCCCCCGGACAGGGGGGACCCAGTACTTC.